This T cell receptor (beta chain) was documented in a study of cytomegalovirus exposure and HLA in healthy donors. PCR amplification relied on 60 Vbeta primers (plus 13 Jbeta primers). Sequencing used immunoSEQ multiplex PCR; TCRdb keeps in-frame clones, though not all of them. The repertoire holds 95,000 to 150,000 clones, with 74% as singletons. Trimming left V 0 bases short and J 8 bases short, with 13 bases between. The CDR3 has 13 residues. From germline, CDR1 is SQVTM and CDR2 ANQGSEA. This receptor was identified in a man aged 35-49 years in good health and CMV-seropositive. The sample comprised PBMCs. The chain employs TRBV29-1 and TRBJ1-2; D perhaps matches TRBD1 (5 bases). The CDR3 DNA follows: TGCAGCGTTGAAGATCCGGTACCAGGGGGCTACACCTTC. Protein sequence: CSVEDPVPGGYTF.